The 16 T cell receptor beta chains listed next were all sequenced from one sample in a study of T cell responses to AZD1222 COVID-19 vaccine. TCRdb's table, derived via immunoSEQ multiplex PCR, lists solely in-frame clones and lacks some. The sample has around 100,000 clones, around 90% seen once. The source material was peripheral blood, sampled on day 0 of AZD1222 vaccination. The receptors shown here come from an adult in good health.

This chain joins TRBV7-9 and TRBJ2-2, with no clear D. This CDR3 is built from 14 residues. V lost 4 bases and J 2 bases, leaving 8 bases between the germline ends. Per the germline V gene, CDR1 is SEHNR and CDR2 is FQNEAQ (reference sequence). The CDR3, as DNA: TGTGCCAGCAGCTCCCCGGCCAACACCGGGGAGCTGTTTTTT. Translation: CASSSPANTGELFF. The full variable domain, completed using reference TRBV7-9 and TRBJ2-2, is DTGVSQNPRHKITKRGQNVTFRCDPISEHNRLYWYRQTLGQGPEFLTYFQNEAQLEKSRLLSDRFSAERPKGSFSTLEIQRTEQGDSAMYLCASSSPANTGELFFGEGSRLTVL.

V is TRBV5-1 and J is TRBJ1-2; TRBD1 matches at 7 bases. Germline values: CDR1 SGHRS, CDR2 YFSETQ. V trimming: 4 bases; J trimming: 5 bases; junction bases outside the gene matches: 5. The CDR3 runs to 13 residues. This chain's CDR3 is CASSVDRDYGYTF. CDR3 DNA: TGCGCCAGCAGCGTTGACAGGGATTATGGCTACACCTTC.

This sequence joins TRBV6-5 and TRBJ1-1, with TRBD1 matching 8 bases. The CDR3 spans 15 residues. Trimming cost V 8 bases and J 0 bases; bases outside gene matches: 8. Germline V gene lookup returns CDR1 MNHEY and CDR2 SVGAGI. CDR3 sequence (DNA): TGTGCCAGCGCACCGAGGGACAGGCTGAACACTGAAGCTTTCTTT. Its translation is CASAPRDRLNTEAFF.

A single count supports this clone. The V gene is TRBV28, the J gene TRBJ1-1, with TRBD1 matching 11 bases. CDR1 is MDHEN, CDR2 SYDVKM, per germline. Trimming cost V 1 base and J 6 bases; bases outside gene matches: 4. The CDR3 totals 15 residues. The CDR3 nucleotides are TGTGCCAGCAGTTTATCCGGACAGGGGGCAGCTGAAGCTTTCTTT. It translates to CASSLSGQGAAEAFF. The variable domain in full, with the rest retrieved from reference TRBV28 and TRBJ1-1, is DVKVTQSSRYLVKRTGEKVFLECVQDMDHENMFWYRQDPGLGLRLIYFSYDVKMKEKGDIPEGYSVSREKKERFSLILESASTNQTSMYLCASSLSGQGAAEAFFGQGTRLTVV.

This chain links TRBV4-1 with TRBJ1-1, with a possible D match to TRBD1 (5 bases). Germline CDR1 reads MGHRA; CDR2 reads YSYEKL. The V end was cut by 1 base, the J end by 2 bases, with 20 bases between. The length of the CDR3 is 18 residues. The CDR3: CASSQGGRLPGGNTEAFF. The CDR3 region has the DNA TGCGCCAGCAGCCAAGGGGGTCGACTACCGGGGGGAAACACTGAAGCTTTCTTT.

This clone was seen only once. The rearrangement joins TRBV30 to TRBJ2-1; D may be TRBD2 (6 bases). The length of the CDR3 is 14 residues. Trimming removed 0 bases at V and 10 bases at J, with 16 bases between. The germline V gene has CDR1 GTSNPN and CDR2 SVGIG (reference sequence). This CDR3 reads CAWSVLSGLGEQFF. The CDR3 DNA reads as TGTGCCTGGAGTGTCCTTAGCGGTCTAGGGGAGCAGTTCTTC.

The chain links TRBV19 to TRBJ2-6; the D is unclear. CDR1 is LNHDA and CDR2 is SQIVND in the germline V gene (reference sequence). Trimming shortened V by 3 bases and J by 0 bases, and 6 bases separated the two germline ends. The CDR3 spans 15 residues. The CDR3: CASSIRSSGANVLTF. The DNA for the CDR3 is TGTGCCAGTAGTATCCGTTCCTCTGGGGCCAACGTCCTGACTTTC.

The chain recombines TRBV2 with TRBJ2-5; tentative D call: TRBD2 (6 bases). The CDR3 length is 13 residues. With 8 bases removed from V and 5 bases from J, the gap between germline ends came to 15 bases. The germline V gene encodes CDR1 SNHLY and CDR2 FYNNEI. CDR3 region: CASSGEVRETQYF. For the CDR3, the DNA is TGTGCCAGCTCTGGGGAGGTGAGGGAGACCCAGTACTTC.

The gene calls are TRBV9 and TRBJ2-1; 7 bases are a match to TRBD2. The junction had 8 bases not matched to a gene; V was cut back by 4 bases and J by 1 base. The CDR3 loop spans 16 amino acids. Germline values: CDR1 SGDLS, CDR2 YYNGEE. This CDR3 reads CASSSRLARSYNEQFF. In DNA form, the CDR3 reads TGTGCCAGCAGCTCCCGACTAGCTCGATCCTACAATGAGCAGTTCTTC.

CDR3 protein: CASSRTGQASDTQYF. CDR3 DNA: TGTGCCAGCAGTCGAACGGGACAGGCCTCAGATACGCAGTATTTT. V is TRBV27 and J is TRBJ2-3; 8 nucleotides align to TRBD1. V trimming: 5 bases; J trimming: 4 bases; junction bases outside the gene matches: 8. This CDR3 spans 15 amino acids. CDR1 and CDR2 (germline): MNHEY, SMNVEV (reference sequence).

V gene TRBV30 combines with J gene TRBJ2-1; TRBD2 agrees at 8 bases. The CDR3 runs 14 residues. V shed 4 bases and J 13 bases; nucleotides not matched to a gene: 15. In germline, CDR1 is GTSNPN, CDR2 SVGIG (reference sequence). This chain's CDR3 is CAWKNSLPSGPQFF. The CDR3 bases are TGTGCCTGGAAAAACTCCCTCCCTAGCGGGCCTCAGTTCTTC.

The rearrangement joins TRBV4-2 to TRBJ2-7; no clear D. Germline CDR1 and CDR2: LGHNA and YNFKEQ. The CDR3 is made up of 15 amino acids. The V and J ends lost 0 bases and 2 bases respectively, with 11 bases between them. This CDR3 is CASSQDLALTYEQYF. The CDR3 DNA follows: TGTGCCAGCAGCCAAGATCTGGCGTTGACCTACGAGCAGTACTTC.

The chain links TRBV10-1 to TRBJ2-3; D unclear. V lost 9 bases, J lost 2 bases, and 12 bases lay in between. The CDR3 contains 13 residues. From germline, CDR1 is WNHNN and CDR2 SYGVQD (reference sequence). This CDR3 reads CARLLRVTDTQYF. DNA of the CDR3: TGCGCCAGACTCCTCCGGGTCACAGATACGCAGTATTTT.

The CDR3 protein is CASRGQVVGEAFF. The CDR3 DNA follows: TGTGCCAGTAGGGGACAGGTCGTCGGAGAAGCTTTCTTT. This chain joins TRBV19 and TRBJ1-1, with TRBD1 matching over 8 bases. The CDR3 length is 13 residues. Germline V gives CDR1 LNHDA, CDR2 SQIVND (reference sequence). The ends lost 6 bases at V and 8 bases at J; junction bases unmatched: 8.

The rearrangement links TRBV3-1 (or the pseudogene TRBV3-2) to TRBJ2-7; D is possibly TRBD2 (6 bases). CDR3 size: 17 residues. Germline V gives CDR1 LGHDT, CDR2 YNNKEL (reference sequence). V was shortened by 4 bases and J by 4 bases, with 23 bases between the two germline ends. CDR3 protein: CASSPPWESPRGYEQYF. CDR3 bases: TGTGCCAGCAGCCCTCCTTGGGAAAGCCCTCGGGGGTACGAGCAGTACTTC.

J is TRBJ2-2 and V is TRBV3-1 (or the pseudogene TRBV3-2); D is possibly TRBD2 (5 bases). Germline CDR1 is LGHDT and CDR2 is YNNKEL (reference sequence). CDR3 length: 11 amino acids. The CDR3 nucleotides are TGTGGGGCGGGGAACACCGGGGAGCTGTTTTTT. The encoded protein is CGAGNTGELFF.